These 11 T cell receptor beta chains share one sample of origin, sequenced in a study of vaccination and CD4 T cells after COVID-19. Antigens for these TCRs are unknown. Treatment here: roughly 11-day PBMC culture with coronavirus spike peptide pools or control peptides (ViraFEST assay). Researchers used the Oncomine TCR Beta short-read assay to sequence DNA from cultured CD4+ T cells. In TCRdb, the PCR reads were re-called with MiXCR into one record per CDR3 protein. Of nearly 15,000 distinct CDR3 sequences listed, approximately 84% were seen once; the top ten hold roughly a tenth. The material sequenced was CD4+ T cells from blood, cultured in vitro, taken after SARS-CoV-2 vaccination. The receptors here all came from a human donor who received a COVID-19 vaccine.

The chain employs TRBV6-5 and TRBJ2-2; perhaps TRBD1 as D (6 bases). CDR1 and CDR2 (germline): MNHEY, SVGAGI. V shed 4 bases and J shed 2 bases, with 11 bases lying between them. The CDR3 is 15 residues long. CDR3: CASSLAGANTGELFF. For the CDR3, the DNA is TGTGCCAGCAGTTTAGCAGGGGCTAACACCGGGGAGCTGTTTTTT.

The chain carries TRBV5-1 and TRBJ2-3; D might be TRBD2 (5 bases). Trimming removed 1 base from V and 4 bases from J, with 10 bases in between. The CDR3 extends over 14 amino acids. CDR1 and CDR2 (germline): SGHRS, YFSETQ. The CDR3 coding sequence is TGCGCCAGCAGCTTGTCTAGCCGGGCAGATACGCAGTATTTT. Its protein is CASSLSSRADTQYF. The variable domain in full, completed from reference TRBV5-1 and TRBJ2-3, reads KAGVTQTPRYLIKTRGQQVTLSCSPISGHRSVSWYQQTPGQGLQFLFEYFSETQRNKGNFPGRFSGRQFSNSRSEMNVSTLELGDSALYLCASSLSSRADTQYFGPGTRLTVL.

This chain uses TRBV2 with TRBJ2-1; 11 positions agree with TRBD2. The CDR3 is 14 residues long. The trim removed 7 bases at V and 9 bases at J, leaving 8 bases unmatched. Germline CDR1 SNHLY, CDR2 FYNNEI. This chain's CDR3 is CASTLSGGAAEQFF. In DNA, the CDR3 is TGTGCCAGCACGCTTAGCGGGGGGGCCGCTGAGCAGTTCTTC. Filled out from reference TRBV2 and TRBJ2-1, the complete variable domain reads EPEVTQTPSHQVTQMGQEVILRCVPISNHLYFYWYRQILGQKVEFLVSFYNNEISEKSEIFDDQFSVERPDGSNFTLKIRSTKLEDSAMYFCASTLSGGAAEQFFGPGTRLTVL.

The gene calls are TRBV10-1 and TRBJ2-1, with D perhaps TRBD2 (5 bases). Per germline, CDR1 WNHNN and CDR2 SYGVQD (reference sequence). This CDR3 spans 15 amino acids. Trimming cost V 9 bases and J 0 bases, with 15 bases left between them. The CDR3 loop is CASRPGSSSYNEQFF. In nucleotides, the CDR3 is TGCGCCAGTAGGCCGGGGTCCAGCTCCTACAATGAGCAGTTCTTC.

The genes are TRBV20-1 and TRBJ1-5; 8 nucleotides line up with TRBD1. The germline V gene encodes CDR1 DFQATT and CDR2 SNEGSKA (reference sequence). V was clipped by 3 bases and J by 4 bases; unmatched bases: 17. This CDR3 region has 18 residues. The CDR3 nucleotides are TGCAGTGCTAGGCCCTTCATAAATCAGGACAGGGCAAATCAGCCCCAGCATTTT. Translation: CSARPFINQDRANQPQHF.

CDR3: CASSVSSGFSYGYTF. As DNA, the CDR3 is TGTGCCAGCAGCGTATCTTCGGGATTTAGCTATGGCTACACCTTC. The rearrangement uses TRBV9 and TRBJ1-2; D ambiguous. The CDR3 loop spans 15 amino acids. In germline, CDR1 is SGDLS, CDR2 YYNGEE. Between the trimmed V and J ends, which lost 1 base and 4 bases, there was a span of 14 bases.

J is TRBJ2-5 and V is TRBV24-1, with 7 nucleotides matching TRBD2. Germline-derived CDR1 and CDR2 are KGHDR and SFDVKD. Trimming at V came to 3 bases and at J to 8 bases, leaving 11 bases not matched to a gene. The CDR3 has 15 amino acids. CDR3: CATSDPSGAGRTQYF. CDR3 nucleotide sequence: TGTGCCACCAGTGATCCCTCGGGAGCGGGGAGAACCCAGTACTTC.

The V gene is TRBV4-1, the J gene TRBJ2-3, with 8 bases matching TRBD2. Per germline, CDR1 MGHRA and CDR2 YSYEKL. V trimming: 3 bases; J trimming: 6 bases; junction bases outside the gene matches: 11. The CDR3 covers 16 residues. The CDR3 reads CASSHHLKPGGDTQYF. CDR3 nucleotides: TGCGCCAGCAGCCACCACCTAAAACCGGGGGGGGATACGCAGTATTTT.

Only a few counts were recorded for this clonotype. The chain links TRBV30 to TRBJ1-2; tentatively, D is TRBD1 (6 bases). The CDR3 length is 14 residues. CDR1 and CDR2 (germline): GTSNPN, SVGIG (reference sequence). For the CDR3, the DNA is TGTACCTATGGCAGAGGGGGTGACAACTATGGCTACACCTTC. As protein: CTYGRGGDNYGYTF. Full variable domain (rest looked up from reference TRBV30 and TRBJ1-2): SQTIHQWPATLVQPVGSPLSLECTVEGTSNPNLYWYRQAAGRGLQLLFYSVGIGQISSEVPQNLSASRPQDRQFILSSKKLLLSDSGFYLCTYGRGGDNYGYTFGSGTRLTVV.

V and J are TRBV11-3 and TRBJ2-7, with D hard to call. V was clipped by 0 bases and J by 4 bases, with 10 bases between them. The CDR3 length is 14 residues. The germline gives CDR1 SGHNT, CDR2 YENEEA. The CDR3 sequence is CASSLDSEKYEQYF. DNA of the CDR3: TGTGCCAGCAGCTTAGACTCCGAGAAGTACGAGCAGTACTTC.

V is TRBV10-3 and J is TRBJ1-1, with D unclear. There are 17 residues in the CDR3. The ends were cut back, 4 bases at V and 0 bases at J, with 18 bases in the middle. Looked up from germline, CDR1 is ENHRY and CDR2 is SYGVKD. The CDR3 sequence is CAISGVPGVAMNTEAFF. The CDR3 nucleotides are TGTGCCATCAGTGGGGTCCCGGGAGTAGCCATGAACACTGAAGCTTTCTTT.